A single sample is the source of the 13 T cell receptor beta chains below, sequenced in a study of T cells in Graves' hyperthyroidism and ophthalmopathy. Regions amplified from RNA transcripts were the TCR beta CDR3 regions. A set of HTBI primers served as the primers for a first-round RT-PCR of the TCR CDR3. TCRdb reprocessed the multiplex PCR reads with MiXCR, giving one entry per CDR3 protein. Among roughly 360,000 distinct CDR3 sequences listed, around an eighth were seen once. Source material: blood. The receptors derive from a man aged 30-40 years with Graves' hyperthyroidism that later progressed to Graves' ophthalmopathy.

This clonotype has more than one count but fewer than ten. This chain connects TRBV7-6 to TRBJ2-5, with a tentative D call TRBD2 (6 bases). Trimming cost V 5 bases and J 5 bases, with 18 bases left between them. Germline CDR1 is SGHVS and CDR2 is FNYEAQ. The CDR3 runs 15 residues. In nucleotides, the CDR3 is TGTGCCAGCAGCCCGAGGGACTCTACTAGGGAGACCCAGTACTTC. Protein: CASSPRDSTRETQYF.

This chain links TRBV6-1 with TRBJ1-5; D gene ambiguous. The CDR3 has 15 residues. Germline CDR1 is MNHNS and CDR2 is SASEGT. Trimming left V 7 bases short and J 0 bases short, with 13 bases between. The chain's CDR3 is CASIHQPYSNQPQHF. The CDR3 coding sequence is TGTGCCAGCATTCACCAGCCTTATAGCAATCAGCCCCAGCATTTT.

This clonotype was seen only a few times. The rearrangement joins TRBV20-1 to TRBJ2-3, with TRBD2 identical over 11 bases. This CDR3 has 15 amino acids. The germline CDR1 and CDR2 sequences are DFQATT and SNEGSKA (reference sequence). Trimming removed 3 bases from V and 2 bases from J; junction bases left unmatched: 4. CDR3 in amino acids: CSARGLAVPTDTQYF. CDR3 DNA sequence: TGCAGTGCTAGGGGACTAGCGGTACCCACAGATACGCAGTATTTT.

The V gene is TRBV9, the J gene TRBJ1-1; 8 bases fit TRBD1. V was clipped by 3 bases and J by 1 base; unmatched bases: 2. There are 14 residues in the CDR3. In germline, CDR1 is SGDLS, CDR2 YYNGEE. CDR3 sequence: CASSGQGSNTEAFF. The CDR3 DNA reads as TGTGCCAGCAGCGGACAGGGGTCGAACACTGAAGCTTTCTTT.

This clonotype was seen a few times. The gene calls are TRBV27 and TRBJ2-7, with TRBD1 matching over 8 bases. CDR1 MNHEY and CDR2 SMNVEV come from the germline V gene (reference sequence). Trimming took 3 bases from V and 0 from J; bases not matched to a gene: 4. CDR3 length: 15 residues. CDR3 nucleotide sequence: TGTGCCAGCAGTTTGAAGGGACAGGTCTCCTACGAGCAGTACTTC. It is translated as CASSLKGQVSYEQYF.

This chain links TRBV5-5 with TRBJ2-3; 11 bases map to TRBD2. After removal of 4 bases from V and 3 bases from J, the junction contained 4 bases not matched to a gene. In germline, CDR1 is SGHKS, CDR2 YYEKEE (reference sequence). CDR3 length equals 15 residues. As DNA, the CDR3 is TGTGCCAGCAGCCTGCGACTAGCGGGAACAGATACGCAGTATTTT. Translation gives CASSLRLAGTDTQYF.

As to this clonotype: A much larger clone sits a single nucleotide away, making a read error possible. The gene calls are TRBV2 and TRBJ1-2; 7 positions match TRBD1. Per the germline V gene, CDR1 is SNHLY and CDR2 is FYNNEI. This CDR3 contains 14 residues. CDR3 loop: CASMSLWTGYGYAF. The CDR3, as DNA: TGTGCCAGCATGAGCCTTTGGACAGGTTATGGCTACGCCTTC.

The V call is TRBV7-2, the J call TRBJ2-2, with 8 positions matching TRBD1. Germline V gene sequence: CDR1 SGHTA, CDR2 FQGNSA. CDR3 length equals 15 residues. J lost 7 bases, V lost 5 bases, and 9 bases had no gene match. The chain's CDR3 is CASSVTGVGHGELFF. CDR3 coding DNA: TGTGCCAGCAGCGTGACAGGGGTCGGTCACGGGGAGCTGTTTTTT.

This clonotype was found many times. V and J are TRBV5-1 and TRBJ1-2, with 7 bases lining up with TRBD1. This CDR3 has 14 amino acids. Germline V gene sequence: CDR1 SGHRS, CDR2 YFSETQ. The ends lost 0 bases at V and 4 bases at J; junction bases unmatched: 3. CDR3 DNA: TGCGCCAGCAGCTTGGATCCAGGGGGCTATGGCTACACCTTC. Its protein product is CASSLDPGGYGYTF.

This clonotype was seen many times. This chain connects TRBV2 to TRBJ1-3; D is unclear. The V end was cut by 7 bases, the J end by 3 bases, with 10 bases between. The CDR3 length is 13 residues. Per the germline V gene, CDR1 is SNHLY and CDR2 is FYNNEI. Written as DNA, the CDR3 is TGTGCCAGCATGAGTGGAGTTGGAAACACCATATATTTT. Translating it yields CASMSGVGNTIYF.

In the case of this clonotype: A junction boundary mismatches the germline segment, possibly from a read error. CDR3 sequence (DNA): TGCACCAGCAGCTTGGACCACCAAGAGACCCAGTACTTC. It specifies CTSSLDHQETQYF. The genes are TRBV5-1 and TRBJ2-5, with unresolved D. The CDR3 runs to 13 residues. From germline, CDR1 is SGHRS and CDR2 YFSETQ.

This clonotype was observed at least ten times. The rearrangement joins TRBV20-1 to TRBJ2-7, with D perhaps TRBD1 (6 bases). The CDR3 runs 14 residues. CDR1 is DFQATT and CDR2 is SNEGSKA in the germline V gene (reference sequence). The V gene lost 6 bases and the J gene lost 2 bases, with 17 bases spanning the gap. CDR3 coding DNA: TGCAGTGCCCCAGGGGATTCAAGAACCTACGAGCAGTACTTC. As protein: CSAPGDSRTYEQYF.

This clonotype was detected ten times or more. This chain uses TRBV12-3 or TRBV12-4 with TRBJ2-7, with 10 positions matching TRBD1. The V segment lost 6 bases and the J segment 1 base; nucleotides outside the gene matches: 12. The CDR3 is 17 amino acids. CDR3 sequence reads: CASSYTSGQGKSYEQYF. The DNA of the CDR3 is TGTGCCAGCAGCTACACCTCGGGACAGGGGAAGTCCTACGAGCAGTACTTC.